This TCR beta chain was observed in a study of breast tumors, draining lymph nodes, adjacent tissues. The lymph nodes were axillary draining lymph nodes from breast cancer patients. From the multiplex PCR reads, TCRdb called clonotypes with MiXCR, one entry per CDR3 protein. This sample has approximately 130,000 distinct CDR3 sequences; 20% to 25% occur once, and the top ten carry 2.2%. The V gene's germline CDR1 is MNHNS and CDR2 SASEGT. V shed 9 bases and J shed 5 bases, with 22 bases lying between them. The CDR3 spans 15 residues. The rearrangement uses TRBV6-1 and TRBJ1-2; D is undetermined. This clonotype was obtained from a female donor with breast cancer. Some clones in this sample may be carry-over from other donors' samples. The sample was axillary lymph node tissue. The CDR3 protein is CARRPPDPLNYGYTF. The CDR3 nucleotides read TGTGCCAGACGCCCCCCGGACCCACTCAATTATGGCTACACCTTC.